The rows below give T cell receptor beta chains drawn from one sample of a study of blood T cell repertoires in COVID-19. Method: immunoSEQ multiplex PCR; TCRdb's copy keeps in-frame clones and lacks some. The table has 200,000 to 250,000 clones, 70% to 90% seen once; the top ten hold about 2.4%. Input material: peripheral blood. The receptors stem from a woman between 70 and 85 years old with COVID-19, enrolled during active disease. The CDR3 runs from the conserved cysteine through the conserved F or W. The order of the fields is clone size, D gene, J gene, V gene, CDR3 protein, CDR3 DNA. A D gene is named only where the DNA matches it firmly. Size is stated for part of the rows, as once, few or many counts, or as a class when the clone is expanded.

>-|TRBD2|TRBJ2-7|TRBV10-3
CAITPGLAGGYEQYF
TGTGCCATCACCCCGGGACTAGCGGGAGGATACGAGCAGTACTTC
>-|-|TRBJ1-1|TRBV5-1
CASSLVAGGSTEAFF
TGCGCCAGCAGCTTGGTTGCGGGAGGGAGCACTGAAGCTTTCTTT
>once|-|TRBJ1-6|TRBV27
CASRPGTANSWGGYNSPLHF
TGTGCCAGCAGACCTGGGACGGCTAATTCGTGGGGGGGATATAATTCACCCCTCCACTTT
>-|TRBD1|TRBJ1-1|TRBV13
CATAPQGQDYLNTEAFF
TGTGCCACGGCGCCCCAGGGACAGGATTATTTGAACACTGAAGCTTTCTTT
>once|-|TRBJ2-1|TRBV6-4
CASSGDTYNEQFF
TGTGCCAGCAGTGGGGACACCTACAATGAGCAGTTCTTC
>-|-|TRBJ2-7|TRBV27
CASSSQGGGYEQYF
TGTGCCAGCAGTTCACAGGGGGGAGGGTACGAGCAGTACTTC
>-|-|TRBJ1-3|TRBV9
CASSYNSDTIYF
TGTGCCAGCAGCTATAATAGTGACACCATATATTTT
>-|TRBD1|TRBJ1-4|TRBV6-2/TRBV6-3
CASSSGQRNEKLFF
TGTGCCAGCAGCTCGGGACAGCGTAATGAAAAACTGTTTTTT
>-|-|TRBJ2-7|TRBV2
CASSGPAFSYEQYF
TGTGCCAGCAGTGGTCCAGCGTTCTCCTACGAGCAGTACTTC
>-|TRBD1|TRBJ1-2|TRBV9
CASSNGTGGYGYTF
TGTGCCAGCAGCAACGGGACAGGAGGTTATGGCTACACCTTC
>-|-|TRBJ1-1|TRBV3-1/TRBV3-2
CASSHDSLNTEAFF
TGTGCCAGCAGCCACGACAGCTTGAACACTGAAGCTTTCTTT
>-|-|TRBJ2-1|TRBV6-5
CASSYSNQGNEQFF
TGTGCCAGCAGTTACTCGAATCAGGGGAATGAGCAGTTCTTC